Only a few counts were recorded for the clone carrying this TCR beta chain. This sample was included in a study of T cells in Graves' hyperthyroidism and ophthalmopathy. Study as a whole: Peripheral blood samples were taken at initial diagnosis, prior to any treatment.

Researchers amplified the TCR beta CDR3 regions from RNA transcripts. A set of HTBI primers served as the primers for a first-round RT-PCR of the TCR CDR3. TCRdb re-called the multiplex PCR reads with MiXCR, one entry per CDR3 protein. The table lists about 370,000 distinct CDR3 sequences, roughly 15% of them singletons. Cells are PBMCs isolated from around 9.4 ml of fresh blood. This TCR came from a woman in her sixties with Graves' ophthalmopathy. Material: blood.

This chain's CDR3 is CASSEIMGTPGRELFF. CDR3 sequence (DNA): TGTGCCAGCAGTGAAATCATGGGAACCCCAGGCCGGGAGCTGTTTTTT. The chain combines TRBV6-1 with TRBJ2-2; the D is unclear. V was pared by 2 bases and J by 9 bases, with 19 bases between. The CDR3 has 16 amino acids. The germline V gene has CDR1 MNHNS and CDR2 SASEGT.